The sequence of this TCR beta chain was determined in a study of blood T cell repertoires in COVID-19. Background on the study: Sites across the United States, Italy and Spain contributed samples from acute and convalescent COVID-19. T cells, B-cell-depleted T cells, or PBMCs supplied cDNA or gDNA.

Authors' data handling: Reference gene primer amplification yielded estimated nucleated cell counts. The protocol was immunoSEQ multiplex PCR, while the TCRdb copy is restricted to in-frame clones and leaves out a portion. For V, J and clone size, that table is used; D and trimming come from the DNA. Here the sample spans around 280,000 clones, about nine tenths being singletons. Recruited during active infection, patients (from Seattle) were subsequently followed longitudinally. The ends were cut back, 5 bases at V and 0 bases at J, with 14 bases in the middle. CDR3 length equals 16 residues. Germline CDR1 MDHEN, CDR2 SYDVKM.

The V and J genes are TRBV28 and TRBJ1-3; tentatively, D is TRBD1 (5 bases). The clonotype comes from a woman aged 30 to 39 with COVID-19, enrolled during active disease. Sequencing was carried out using peripheral blood. CDR3 nucleotide sequence: TGTGCCAGCAGTACACACACAGGTGGCTCTGGAAACACCATATATTTT. Residues: CASSTHTGGSGNTIYF.